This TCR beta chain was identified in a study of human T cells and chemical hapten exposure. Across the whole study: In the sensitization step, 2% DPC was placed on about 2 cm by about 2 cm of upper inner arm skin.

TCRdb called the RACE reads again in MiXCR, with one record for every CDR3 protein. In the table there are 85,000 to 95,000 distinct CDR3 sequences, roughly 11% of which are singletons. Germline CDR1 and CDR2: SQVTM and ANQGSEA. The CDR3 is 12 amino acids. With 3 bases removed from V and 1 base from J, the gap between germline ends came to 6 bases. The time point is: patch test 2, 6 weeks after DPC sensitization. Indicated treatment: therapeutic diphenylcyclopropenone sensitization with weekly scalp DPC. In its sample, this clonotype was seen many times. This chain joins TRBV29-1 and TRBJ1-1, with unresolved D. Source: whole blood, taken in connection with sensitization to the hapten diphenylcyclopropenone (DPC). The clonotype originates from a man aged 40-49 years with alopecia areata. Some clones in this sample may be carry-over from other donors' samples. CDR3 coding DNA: TGCAGCGTTGATCCTGCGAACACTGAAGCTTTCTTT. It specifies CSVDPANTEAFF.